The TCR beta chain under discussion was sequenced for a study of metastatic and nonmetastatic thyroid tumors. V lost 2 bases to trimming and J lost 5 bases, with 8 bases between them. Germline V gives CDR1 SGHNT, CDR2 YYREEE (reference sequence). This CDR3 spans 13 amino acids. This clone was seen at least ten times. There were no patients who had received any treatment before thyroid surgery. TCRdb used MiXCR to call clones anew from the PCR reads. The repertoire holds around 6,400 clones, roughly 15% seen once, with 11% in the top ten. The material sequenced was tumor tissue. The TCR sequence derives from a male donor with papillary thyroid cancer or a benign thyroid nodule (not recorded which). Some clones in this sample may be carry-over from other donors' samples. The rearrangement joins TRBV5-4 to TRBJ2-1; a weak D match, TRBD1 (6 bases). The CDR3 reads CASSFDRNNEQFF. DNA of the CDR3: TGTGCCAGCAGCTTTGACAGGAACAATGAGCAGTTCTTC.